What follows is one T cell receptor (beta chain) and its context. This sample is part of a study of TIL therapy for anti-PD-1-resistant metastatic lung cancer. The ends were cut back, 10 bases at V and 5 bases at J, with 14 bases in the middle. Germline V lookup: CDR1 LNHDA, CDR2 SQIVND (reference sequence). CDR3 length: 12 amino acids. Regarding time point: pre-treatment sample, taken before nivolumab and TIL therapy. The tumor samples were excised metastases, mostly pleural nodules or supraclavicular lymph nodes. Sequencing used immunoSEQ v3. Data came from immunoSEQ multiplex PCR; TCRdb stores just in-frame clones and leaves some out. The top ten hold approximately 11% of the sample, which has 95,000 or so clones, 55% to 75% seen once.

V usage is TRBV19 and J usage is TRBJ1-1; perhaps TRBD1 as D (6 bases). This sample comprised tumor tissue, obtained at baseline. This clonotype was sampled from a person aged 30 to 80 with non-small cell lung cancer. CDR3 coding DNA: TGTGCCACTCAGACAGGCAGGACTGAAGCTTTCTTT. Its protein product is CATQTGRTEAFF.